The T cell receptor (beta chain) described here comes from a study of response to subunit inactivated influenza vaccine. Study observations and caveats: Authors suggested seasonal influenza vaccinations each recruit few new T cells.

The CDR3 length is 16 residues. V was trimmed by 0 bases and J by 4 bases, leaving 14 bases between them. Germline assignment: CDR1 SGHAT and CDR2 FQNNGV. In the case of this clonotype: Its antigen is still unknown.

From the RT-PCR reads, TCRdb called clonotypes with MiXCR, one entry per CDR3 protein. This table holds over 450,000 distinct CDR3 sequences, approximately 12% found once. The TCR comes from a man aged 50 to 60 who received an inactivated influenza vaccine. The gene calls are TRBV11-2 and TRBJ2-3; tentative D call: TRBD2 (6 bases). The source was PBMCs from blood, collected about 6 weeks after vaccination. The CDR3 region has the DNA TGTGCCAGCAGCTTAGATCGGGGCGGGGCGGCAGATACGCAGTATTTT. Translated: CASSLDRGGAADTQYF.